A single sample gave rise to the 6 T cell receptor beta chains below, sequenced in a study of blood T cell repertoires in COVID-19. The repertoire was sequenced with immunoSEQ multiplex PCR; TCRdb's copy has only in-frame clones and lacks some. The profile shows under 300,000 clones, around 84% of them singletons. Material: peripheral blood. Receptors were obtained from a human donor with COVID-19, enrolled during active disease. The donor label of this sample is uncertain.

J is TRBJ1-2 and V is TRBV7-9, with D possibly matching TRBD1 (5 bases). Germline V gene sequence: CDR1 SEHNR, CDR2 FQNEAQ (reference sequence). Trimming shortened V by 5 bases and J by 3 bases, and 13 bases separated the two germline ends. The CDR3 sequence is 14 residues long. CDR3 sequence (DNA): TGTGCCAGCAGCGACGTTAGGGGCGACTATGGCTACACCTTC. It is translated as CASSDVRGDYGYTF.

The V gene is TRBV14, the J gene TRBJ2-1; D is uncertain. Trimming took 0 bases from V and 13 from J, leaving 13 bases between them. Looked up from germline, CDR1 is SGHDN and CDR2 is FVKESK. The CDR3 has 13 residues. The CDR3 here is CASSQEARRLQFF. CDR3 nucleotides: TGTGCCAGCAGCCAAGAAGCACGCAGGCTTCAGTTCTTC.

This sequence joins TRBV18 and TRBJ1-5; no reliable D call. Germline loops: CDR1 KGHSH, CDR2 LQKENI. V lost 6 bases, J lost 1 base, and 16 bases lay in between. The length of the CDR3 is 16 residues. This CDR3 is CASSQELPRSNQPQHF. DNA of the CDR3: TGTGCCAGCTCGCAAGAACTGCCGCGCAGCAATCAGCCCCAGCATTTT.

The CDR3 DNA reads as TGTGCCAGTAGTTCCGGACAGGCTTATGAAGCTTTCTTT. As protein: CASSSGQAYEAFF. The gene calls are TRBV19 and TRBJ1-1, with 7 bases aligning to TRBD1. The CDR3 has 13 amino acids. In germline, CDR1 is LNHDA, CDR2 SQIVND (reference sequence). V dropped 5 bases and J dropped 7; count of bases not matched to a gene: 7.

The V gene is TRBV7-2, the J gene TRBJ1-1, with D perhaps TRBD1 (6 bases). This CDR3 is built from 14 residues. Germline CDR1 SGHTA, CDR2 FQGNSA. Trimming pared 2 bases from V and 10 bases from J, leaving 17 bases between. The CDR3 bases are TGTGCCAGCAGCTTAAACTTTGGGGGGGCCCCAGCTTTCTTT. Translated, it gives CASSLNFGGAPAFF.

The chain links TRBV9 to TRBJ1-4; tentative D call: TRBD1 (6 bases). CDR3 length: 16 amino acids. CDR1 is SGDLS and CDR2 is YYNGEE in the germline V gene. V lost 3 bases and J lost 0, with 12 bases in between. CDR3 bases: TGTGCCAGCAGCGGGGGAGAGGGGGCAACTAATGAAAAACTGTTTTTT. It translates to CASSGGEGATNEKLFF.